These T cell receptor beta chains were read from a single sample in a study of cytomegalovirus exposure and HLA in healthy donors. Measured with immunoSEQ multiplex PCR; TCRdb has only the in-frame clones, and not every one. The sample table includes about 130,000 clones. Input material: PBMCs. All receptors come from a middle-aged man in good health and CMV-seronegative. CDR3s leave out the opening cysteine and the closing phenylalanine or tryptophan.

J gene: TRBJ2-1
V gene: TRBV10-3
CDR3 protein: AISESRNEQF

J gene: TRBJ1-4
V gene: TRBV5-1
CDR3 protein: ASSLQASNEKLF

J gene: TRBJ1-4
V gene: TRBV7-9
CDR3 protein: ASSPPGGKLF

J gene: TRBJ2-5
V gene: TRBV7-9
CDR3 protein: ASSLLVGGETQY

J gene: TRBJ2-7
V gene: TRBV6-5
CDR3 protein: ASTPSTGGFGEQY

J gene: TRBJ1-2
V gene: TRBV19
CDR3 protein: ASSIRGGGYT

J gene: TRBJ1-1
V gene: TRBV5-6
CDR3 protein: ASSWTLGGVNTEAF

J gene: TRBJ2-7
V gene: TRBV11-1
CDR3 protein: ASSLAATYEQY

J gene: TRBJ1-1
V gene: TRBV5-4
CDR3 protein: ASSFDRGDTEAF

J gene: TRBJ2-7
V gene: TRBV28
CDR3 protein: ASRRVSYEQY

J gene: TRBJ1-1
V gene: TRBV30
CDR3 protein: AWSVQGRNTEAF

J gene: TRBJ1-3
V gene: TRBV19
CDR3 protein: ASKRTGVNSGNTIY

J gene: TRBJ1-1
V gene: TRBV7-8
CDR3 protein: ASSSEWNTEAF

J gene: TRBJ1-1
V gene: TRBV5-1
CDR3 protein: ASSSGQGNTEAF

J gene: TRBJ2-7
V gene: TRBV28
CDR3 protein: ASSSPRGLSYEQY

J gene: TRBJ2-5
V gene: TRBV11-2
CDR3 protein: ASSLGRVFGSGQETQY

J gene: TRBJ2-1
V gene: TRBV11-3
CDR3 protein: ASSLWSIANNEQF

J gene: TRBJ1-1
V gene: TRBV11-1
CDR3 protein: ASSTRRGRNTEAF

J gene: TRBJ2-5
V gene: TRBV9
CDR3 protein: ASSPRDFPQETQY

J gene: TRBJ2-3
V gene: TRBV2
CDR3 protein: ASSELAGVTDTQY

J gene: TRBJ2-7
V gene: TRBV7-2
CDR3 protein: ASSSTQTYEQY

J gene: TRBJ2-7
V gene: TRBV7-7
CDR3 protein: ASSPSGLTTSYEQY

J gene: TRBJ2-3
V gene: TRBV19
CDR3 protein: ASSPGLTLSHETQY

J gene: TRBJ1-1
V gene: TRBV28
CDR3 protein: ASISGGGTEAF

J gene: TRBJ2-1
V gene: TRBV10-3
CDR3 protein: ASSSGTSRGGIHEQF

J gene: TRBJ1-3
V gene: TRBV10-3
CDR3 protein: AISSGQGGNTIY

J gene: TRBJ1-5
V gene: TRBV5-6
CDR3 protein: ASSKQGGGNQPQH

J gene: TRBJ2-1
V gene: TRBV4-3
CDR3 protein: ASSQDPPGQGPNEQF

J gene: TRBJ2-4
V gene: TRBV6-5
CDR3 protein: ASSRDYADIQY

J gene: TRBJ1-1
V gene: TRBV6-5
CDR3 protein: ASSPRQGSEAF

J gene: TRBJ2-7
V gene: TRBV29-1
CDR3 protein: SVELAGGFYEQY

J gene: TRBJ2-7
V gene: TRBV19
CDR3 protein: ASRPAGWAYEQY

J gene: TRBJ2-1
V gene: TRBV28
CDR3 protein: ASSLGVEQDEQF

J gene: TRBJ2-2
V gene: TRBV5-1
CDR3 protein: ASSLATGRNTGELF

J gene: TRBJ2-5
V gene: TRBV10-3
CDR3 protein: AISESYGGGGQETQY

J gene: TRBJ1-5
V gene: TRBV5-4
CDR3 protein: ASSLGGQKDSNQPQH

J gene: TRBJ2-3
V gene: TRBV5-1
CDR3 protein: ASSPLGLAGPTDTQY

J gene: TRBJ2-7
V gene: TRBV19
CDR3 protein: ASTGTGGPYEQY

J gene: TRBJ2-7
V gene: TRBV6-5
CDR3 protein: ASRRRLAPYEQY

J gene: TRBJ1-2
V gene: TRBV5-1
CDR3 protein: ASSLSGYSYGYT

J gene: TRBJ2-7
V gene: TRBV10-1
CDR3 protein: ASSESGRREGYEQY

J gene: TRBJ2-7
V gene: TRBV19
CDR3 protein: ASSYRDRNSYEQY

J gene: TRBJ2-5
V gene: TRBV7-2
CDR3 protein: ASSSHVGTSGETQY

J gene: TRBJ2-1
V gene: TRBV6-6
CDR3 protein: ASCLAGRNEQF

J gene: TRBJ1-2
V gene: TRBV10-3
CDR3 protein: AIATGTNYGYT

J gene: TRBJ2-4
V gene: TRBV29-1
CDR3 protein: SVEVGRRNIQY

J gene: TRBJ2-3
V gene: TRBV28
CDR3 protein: ASSFVAGTDTQY

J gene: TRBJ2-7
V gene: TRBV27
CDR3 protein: ASRRARGTYEQY

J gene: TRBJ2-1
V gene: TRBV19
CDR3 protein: ASSFGLAGVEQF

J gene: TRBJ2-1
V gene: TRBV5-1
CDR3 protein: ASSPRAYNEQF

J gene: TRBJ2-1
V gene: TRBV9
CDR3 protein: ASSARLAPNEQF